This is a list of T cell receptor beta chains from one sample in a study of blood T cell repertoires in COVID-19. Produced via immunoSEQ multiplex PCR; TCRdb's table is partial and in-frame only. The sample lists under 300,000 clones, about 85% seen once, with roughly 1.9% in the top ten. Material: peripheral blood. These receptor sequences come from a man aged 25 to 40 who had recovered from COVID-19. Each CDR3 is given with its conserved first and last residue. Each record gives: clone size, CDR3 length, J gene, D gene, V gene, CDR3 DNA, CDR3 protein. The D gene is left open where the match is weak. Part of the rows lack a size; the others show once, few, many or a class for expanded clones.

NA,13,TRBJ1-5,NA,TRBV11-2,TGTGCCAGCGCCTCCCAGGGCAATCAGCCCCAGCATTTT,CASASQGNQPQHF
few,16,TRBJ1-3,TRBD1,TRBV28,TGTGCCAGCAGCGGCCGGACAGGGGTGTTGGGAAACACCATATATTTT,CASSGRTGVLGNTIYF
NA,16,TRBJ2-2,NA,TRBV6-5,TGTGCCAGCAGTCACTTGTCTGATCCCGGTAACGGGGAGCTGTTTTTT,CASSHLSDPGNGELFF
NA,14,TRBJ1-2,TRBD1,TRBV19,TGTGCCAGTACCCGGGGCGACAGGGACTATGGCTACACCTTC,CASTRGDRDYGYTF
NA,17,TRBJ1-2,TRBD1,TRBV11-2,TGTGCCAGCAGCTTAGATCTCGGGCAGGGGGTAATCTATGGCTACACCTTC,CASSLDLGQGVIYGYTF
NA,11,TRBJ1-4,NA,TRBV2,TGTGCCAGCAGTGTTACATCAAAACTGTTTTTT,CASSVTSKLFF
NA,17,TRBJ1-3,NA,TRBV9,TGTGCCAGCAGCGTAGCTTCGGTTTCGAGCTCTGGAAACACCATATATTTT,CASSVASVSSSGNTIYF
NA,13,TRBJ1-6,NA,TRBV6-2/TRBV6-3,TGTGCCAGCAGTAACAGTAGAGATTCACCCCTCCACTTT,CASSNSRDSPLHF
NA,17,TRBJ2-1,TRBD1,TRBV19,TGTGCCAGTAGTCCAACCCGCCTGGACAGGGGAGGGAATGAGCAGTTCTTC,CASSPTRLDRGGNEQFF
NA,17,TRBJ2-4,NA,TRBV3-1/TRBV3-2,TGTGCCAGCAGCCAAGATTTGGGGGGGCATACTAAAAACATTCAGTACTTC,CASSQDLGGHTKNIQYF
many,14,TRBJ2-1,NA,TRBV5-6,TGTGCCAGCAGCCCCCCGGGTTCTCGGGGTGAGCAGTTCTTC,CASSPPGSRGEQFF
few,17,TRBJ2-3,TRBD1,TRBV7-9,TGTGCCAGCAGCTTAGGGCGGACAGGGGGCTTCGGGGATACGCAGTATTTT,CASSLGRTGGFGDTQYF
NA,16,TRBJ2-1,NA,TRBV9,TGTGCCAGCAGCGTAGTGGGAGTTCTCTCCTACAATGAGCAGTTCTTC,CASSVVGVLSYNEQFF
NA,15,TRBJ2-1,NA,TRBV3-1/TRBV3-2,TGTGCCAGCAGCCGACTAACCCGAAATTACAATGAGCAGTTCTTC,CASSRLTRNYNEQFF
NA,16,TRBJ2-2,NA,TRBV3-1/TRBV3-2,TGTGCCAGCAGCCAAGAGGGGCCAGTTTCGTTCGGGGAGCTGTTTTTT,CASSQEGPVSFGELFF
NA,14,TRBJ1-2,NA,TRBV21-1,TGTGCCAGCAGCAAAGAGGGGGTACTCTATGGCTACACCTTC,CASSKEGVLYGYTF
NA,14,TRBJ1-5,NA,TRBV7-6,TGTGCCAGCAGCTTAGGGGACATCAATCAGCCCCAGCATTTT,CASSLGDINQPQHF
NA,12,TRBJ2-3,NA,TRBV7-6,TGTGCCAGCAGCTTTTCCATGGATACGCAGTATTTT,CASSFSMDTQYF
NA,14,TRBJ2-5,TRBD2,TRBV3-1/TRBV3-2,TGTGCAAGCACGGAAAGCGGGGGATTAAAGACCCAGTACTTC,CASTESGGLKTQYF
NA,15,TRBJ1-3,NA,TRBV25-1,TGTGCCAGCATCGAGAACCGGGGAGCTGGAAACACCATATATTTT,CASIENRGAGNTIYF
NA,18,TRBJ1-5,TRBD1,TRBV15,TGTGCCACTTCATCCGCTACAGGGGATCCTTATAGCAATCAGCCCCAGCATTTT,CATSSATGDPYSNQPQHF
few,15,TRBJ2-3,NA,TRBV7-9,TGTGCCAGCAGCCGTCAAGGGGGGGAGACAGATACGCAGTATTTT,CASSRQGGETDTQYF
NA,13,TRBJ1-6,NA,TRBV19,TGTGCCAGTAGCCCCGACAGACGGGAGCCCCTCCACTTT,CASSPDRREPLHF
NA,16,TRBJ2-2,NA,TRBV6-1,TGTGCCAGCAGTGAATCTTGGGCAGGGAACACCGGGGAGCTGTTTTTT,CASSESWAGNTGELFF
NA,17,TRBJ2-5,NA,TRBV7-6,TGTGCCAGCAGCTTATTTCCCCCTGAGGCAGGGTTCGAGACCCAGTACTTC,CASSLFPPEAGFETQYF
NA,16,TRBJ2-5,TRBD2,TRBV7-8,TGTGCCAGCAGCTTAGAGGCGGGGGGAAGTCGGGAGACCCAGTACTTC,CASSLEAGGSRETQYF
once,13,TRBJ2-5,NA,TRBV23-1,TGCGCCGGTTACAGCTTTTACCAAGAGACCCAGTACTTC,CAGYSFYQETQYF
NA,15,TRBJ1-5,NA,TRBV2,TGTGCCAGCAGTCCGGGACAATCGGGCAATCAGCCCCAGCATTTT,CASSPGQSGNQPQHF